This paragraph reports one T cell receptor (beta chain). No antigen is known for it. These data belong to a study of blood T cells in healthy people across ages. At least 5.5 micrograms of total RNA were extracted per sample. It was with a sample-barcoded 5' primer and a J-beta primer mix that a second PCR of roughly 7 to 12 cycles was run. Using its own MiXCR run on the 5' RACE reads, TCRdb lists one record per CDR3 protein. The sample has about 580,000 distinct CDR3 sequences; 40% to 55% are singletons. Study results and caveats: The CMV status of each donor remained undetermined, and this could have confounded shifts in expanded clonotypes.

This TCR was recovered from an elderly man in good health. Sequencing used blood.

The CDR3 loop is CASSQSSGGVGVYNEQFF. CDR3 nucleotide sequence: TGTGCCAGCAGCCAGAGCAGCGGGGGGGTGGGGGTATACAATGAGCAGTTCTTC. This chain joins TRBV3-1 and TRBJ2-1; 10 nucleotides match TRBD2. This CDR3 is built from 18 residues. The J segment lost 4 bases and the V segment lost 3 bases, leaving 12 bases of the junction unmatched. Germline V gene sequence: CDR1 LGHDT, CDR2 YNNKEL (reference sequence).